The 17 T cell receptor beta chains given below trace back to one sample, sequenced in a study of T cells in Graves' hyperthyroidism and ophthalmopathy. TCR beta CDR3 regions were amplified from RNA. The HTBI primer set was used in a first-round RT-PCR of the TCR CDR3. A single record per CDR3 protein comes from TCRdb applying MiXCR to the multiplex PCR reads. This sample has about 360,000 distinct CDR3 sequences; over 10% occur once, and the top ten carry around 9.2%. The specimen sequenced was blood. The origin of the receptors is a woman under 30 with Graves' hyperthyroidism.

As to this clonotype: This may come from a read error, since a much larger clone is one base off. Lacking the conserved final phenylalanine or tryptophan, this CDR3 likely reflects a read error. The V gene is TRBV2, the J gene TRBJ1-4; D not resolved. Germline V gene sequence: CDR1 SNHLY, CDR2 FYNNEI. This CDR3 is built from 11 residues. Trimming removed 5 bases from V and 8 bases from J, with 6 bases in between. CDR3 nucleotides: TGTGCCAGCAGTAGAGGAGAAAAACTGTTTCTT. Translating it yields CASSRGEKLFL.

This clonotype came up many times. The chain combines TRBV11-2 with TRBJ2-1; D not certain. From germline, CDR1 is SGHAT and CDR2 FQNNGV. V was trimmed by 3 bases and J by 4 bases, leaving 22 bases between them. The CDR3 runs to 18 residues. The CDR3 coding sequence is TGTGCCAGCAGCTTTCGGCACCCAGACGTTACGGCATACAATGAGCAGTTCTTC. This codes for CASSFRHPDVTAYNEQFF.

This clonotype was detected a few times. This sequence joins TRBV6-5 and TRBJ1-5; weak D call: TRBD1 (5 bases). Trimming removed 8 bases from V and 5 bases from J, with 19 bases in between. Per the germline V gene, CDR1 is MNHEY and CDR2 is SVGAGI. The CDR3 totals 15 residues. The CDR3 sequence: CASARGGGTDQPQHF. DNA for the CDR3: TGTGCCAGCGCCCGCGGGGGGGGTACCGATCAGCCCCAGCATTTT.

This clonotype appeared many times. V is TRBV20-1 and J is TRBJ1-1; D call uncertain. V was pared by 7 bases and J by 1 base, with 16 bases between. The CDR3 is 14 residues long. Germline loops: CDR1 DFQATT, CDR2 SNEGSKA (reference sequence). The CDR3 is CSVRGLTGNTEAFF. The CDR3 region has the DNA TGCAGTGTACGGGGTCTAACGGGGAACACTGAAGCTTTCTTT.

This clonotype was found many times. This chain uses TRBV28 with TRBJ1-1; D is unclear. Germline loops: CDR1 MDHEN, CDR2 SYDVKM. V lost 7 bases and J 0 bases, leaving 12 bases between the germline ends. CDR3 size: 14 residues. In DNA, the CDR3 is TGTGCCAGCAAGTCGAACCGCATGAACACTGAAGCTTTCTTT. Its translation: CASKSNRMNTEAFF.

This clonotype was recorded at least ten times. The chain combines TRBV7-9 with TRBJ2-1; no clear D gene. Germline lookup yields CDR1 SEHNR and CDR2 FQNEAQ (reference sequence). V lost 4 bases and J 4 bases, leaving 11 bases between the germline ends. The CDR3 runs 14 residues. CDR3 residues: CASSSSWSYNEQFF. The CDR3, as DNA: TGTGCCAGCAGCTCCTCTTGGTCGTACAATGAGCAGTTCTTC.

This clonotype was found many times. The chain recombines TRBV28 with TRBJ1-1, with a weak D call TRBD1 (5 bases). Germline V CDR1 and CDR2: MDHEN, SYDVKM. CDR3 length: 15 residues. Between the trimmed V and J ends, which lost 6 bases and 6 bases, there was a span of 20 bases. The CDR3, as DNA: TGTGCCAGCAGCTCGACAGCAACGGTCCTGTCTGAAGCTTTCTTT. This codes for CASSSTATVLSEAFF.

The chain has TRBV20-1 and TRBJ1-2; D is undetermined. Germline V gene lookup returns CDR1 DFQATT and CDR2 SNEGSKA (reference sequence). The CDR3 totals 14 residues. The V and J ends lost 0 bases and 4 bases respectively, with 12 bases between them. The CDR3 DNA follows: TGCAGTGCTAGAGATCAATCAGAGATCTATGGCTACACCTTC. Translated, it gives CSARDQSEIYGYTF.

This clonotype was detected a few times. The chain couples TRBV7-3 to TRBJ2-7, with 7 bases that match TRBD1. V lost 1 base and J lost 4; bases outside the gene matches: 7. The CDR3 is made up of 15 amino acids. Germline V gene lookup returns CDR1 SGHTA and CDR2 FQGTGA. This CDR3 reads CASSLNPGGDYEQYF. Written as DNA, the CDR3 is TGTGCCAGCAGCTTAAACCCAGGGGGTGATTACGAGCAGTACTTC.

This clonotype was found a few times. This chain links TRBV15 with TRBJ1-2; D uncertain. The germline V and J ends were trimmed by 0 bases and 3 bases, with 17 bases remaining between them. The CDR3 loop spans 17 amino acids. CDR1 and CDR2 from the germline V gene are LNHNV and YYDKDF (reference sequence). The CDR3 protein is CATSRERAGSLDYGYTF. CDR3 coding DNA: TGTGCCACCAGCAGAGAAAGAGCTGGCTCCCTGGACTATGGCTACACCTTC.

In regard to this clonotype: A much bigger clone sits one base away, suggesting this may be a read error. The genes are TRBV6-1 and TRBJ1-1, with TRBD1 identical over 7 bases. Germline-derived CDR1 and CDR2 are MNHNS and SASEGT. The CDR3 sequence is 14 residues long. Here the CDR3 reads CAGSVDRTNTEAFF. The CDR3 DNA reads as TGTGCCGGCAGTGTGGACAGGACGAACACTGAAGCTTTCTTT.

This clonotype was seen repeatedly, ten times or more. This chain links TRBV6-2 or TRBV6-3 with TRBJ2-3, with D uncertain. V was clipped by 2 bases and J by 3 bases, with 15 bases between them. CDR1 is MNHEY, CDR2 SVGEGT, per germline. The CDR3 totals 16 residues. The CDR3, as DNA: TGTGCCAGCAGTTACCGGCCGCGGAAAGCTACAGATACGCAGTATTTT. Protein product: CASSYRPRKATDTQYF.

Ten or more counts support this clonotype. The chain combines TRBV7-9 with TRBJ1-5, with D perhaps matching TRBD1 (5 bases). CDR3 length equals 17 residues. The V gene's germline CDR1 is SEHNR and CDR2 FQNEAQ (reference sequence). The germline V and J ends were trimmed by 5 bases and 0 bases, with 17 bases remaining between them. The CDR3 bases are TGTGCCAGCAGCCTAGACAGTCCAGGTTATAGCAATCAGCCCCAGCATTTT. The encoded protein is CASSLDSPGYSNQPQHF.

This clonotype occurred many times. The chain recombines TRBV18 with TRBJ1-1, with TRBD1 as a possible D gene (6 bases). Germline V CDR1 and CDR2: KGHSH, LQKENI. Trimming took 3 bases from V and 0 from J, leaving 11 bases between them. The CDR3 contains 15 residues. The chain's CDR3 is CASSPVGQMNTEAFF. The CDR3 DNA reads as TGTGCCAGCTCACCCGTAGGACAGATGAACACTGAAGCTTTCTTT.

The CDR3 DNA follows: TGTGCCAGCAGCTTGGCCGGGAGGGGGGTCTTCCCCTTGGCGGTCGAACATGGAGCTTTCTTT. It codes for CASSLAGRGVFPLAVEHGAFF. The chain has TRBV5-6 and TRBJ1-1; D is possibly TRBD1 (6 bases). This CDR3 contains 21 residues. V was pared by 0 bases and J by 10 bases, with 37 bases between. Germline-derived CDR1 and CDR2 are SGHDT and YYEEEE.

This clonotype was picked up many times. The genes are TRBV10-3 and TRBJ1-2, with D hard to call. The CDR3 is 12 residues long. Germline assignment: CDR1 ENHRY and CDR2 SYGVKD. Trimming removed 4 bases from V and 6 bases from J, with 9 bases in between. Here the CDR3 DNA reads TGTGCCATCAGTGTCCCCAAGGATGGCTACACCTTC. Amino acid sequence: CAISVPKDGYTF.

This clonotype occurred many times. In DNA, the CDR3 is TGTGCCAGCATCCCGGACAGGGGGCTGGGCGGGGAGCTGTTTTTT. Its protein product is CASIPDRGLGGELFF. This chain links TRBV12-3 or TRBV12-4 with TRBJ2-2, with 11 positions matching TRBD1. J was trimmed by 7 bases and V by 7 bases; bases with no gene match: 8. The CDR3 runs 15 residues.